This T cell receptor beta chain was found in a study of response to subunit inactivated influenza vaccine. On this clonotype itself: Germline is not matched at one junction end, which may reflect a read error.

TCRdb used MiXCR to reprocess the RT-PCR reads, holding one entry per CDR3 protein. The sample has around 540,000 distinct CDR3 sequences; roughly 10% are singletons. CDR1 DFQATT and CDR2 SNEGSKA come from the germline V gene (reference sequence). The CDR3 is made up of 17 amino acids. The sequencing used PBMCs from blood, collected on the day of vaccination. This sequence joins TRBV20-1 and TRBJ2-7; possibly TRBD2 for D (6 bases). The TCR sequence derives from a middle-aged man who received an inactivated influenza vaccine. This CDR3 reads CCARGVSGTIRTYEQYF. Here the CDR3 DNA reads TGCTGTGCTAGAGGGGTTAGCGGCACAATTAGAACCTACGAGCAGTACTTC.